This T cell receptor (beta chain) was sequenced during a study of Graves' ophthalmopathy and Graves' hyperthyroidism. About the research overall: The collection of peripheral blood took place at initial diagnosis, before any treatment. Study results and limitations: Blood was where most expanded thyroid clonotypes above 0.001 frequency also turned up. A 13-signature model separated ophthalmopathy from stable hyperthyroidism, about 88% sensitivity, about 81% specificity.

V lost 5 bases, J lost 2 bases, and 5 bases stayed unmatched. The CDR3 spans 14 residues. Germline lookup yields CDR1 MNHEY and CDR2 SMNVEV (reference sequence). A duration under 3 months, NOSPECS ≥4, CAS ≥3 and moderate-to-severe activity characterized the donors with ophthalmopathy. The table lists this clonotype with many counts. The target antigen is unknown. The authors amplified TCR beta CDR3 regions from RNA transcripts. First-round RT-PCR with HTBI primers preceded a second-round multiplex PCR. TCRdb re-analysed the multiplex PCR reads in MiXCR, keeping a single row per CDR3 protein. The table has approximately 480,000 distinct CDR3 sequences, approximately 15% seen once; the top ten hold more than 8.5%.

Sequencing was performed on blood. V and J are TRBV27 and TRBJ2-7, with TRBD1 matching over 8 bases. This sequence originates from a woman aged 25-40 years with Graves' ophthalmopathy. The CDR3 DNA reads as TGTGCCAGCAGTCCGTGGGACAGGCCCTACGAGCAGTACTTC. Residues: CASSPWDRPYEQYF.